This note documents a single T cell receptor (beta chain) sequence. TCRbeta library construction was performed incorporating unique molecular identifiers. Each CDR3 protein is one row after TCRdb ran MiXCR on the PCR reads. The table lists around 530,000 distinct CDR3 sequences, about 30% of them singletons. This record comes from a study of T-cell reconstitution after alpha-beta-depleted transplantation in children. The germline V gene encodes CDR1 ENHRY and CDR2 SYGVKD. V gave up 6 bases and J gave up 4 bases; unmatched junction bases: 9. This CDR3 contains 14 residues. The origin of this receptor is a human donor who donated a stem cell graft to a child with aplastic anemia. Source: PBMCs from the stem cell graft donor, taken from the stem cell graft. The chain combines TRBV10-3 with TRBJ2-7, with 7 bases fitting TRBD1. CDR3 in DNA: TGTGCCATCAGCCCCGGGACAGAAGCGTACGAGCAGTACTTC. It codes for CAISPGTEAYEQYF.